The 24 T cell receptor beta chains below come from one sample, sequenced in a study of beta chain features in type 1 diabetes. Study-level points and caveats: TCRB CDR3s from Type 1 diabetes patients were moderately but significantly shorter in all four CD4+ subsets.

Investigators reverse transcribed all isolated RNA, so they sequenced expressed TCRB transcripts. Assay used: immunoSEQ multiplex PCR; TCRdb lists only in-frame clones, some missing. The table has some 290,000 clones, around 25% seen once. Their target antigens are unknown. Sequencing was done on a sample of naive CD4+ T cells from blood. These TCRs come from a woman in her 30s with type 1 diabetes.

This clone was counted only a few times. The V call is TRBV5-1, the J call TRBJ2-5, with 7 bases aligning to TRBD1. The J call is doubtful: the DNA matches TRBJ2-7 better. This CDR3 has 12 residues. The germline gives CDR1 SGHRS, CDR2 YFSETQ. CDR3 in DNA: TGCGCCAGCAGATCGACAGGGACCGAGCAGTACTTC. Encoded protein: CASRSTGTEQYF.

This clone was seen only a few times. This rearrangement joins TRBV6-5 to TRBJ1-2, with D possibly TRBD1 on 5 matching bases. The CDR3 has 15 residues. Looked up from germline, CDR1 is MNHEY and CDR2 is SVGAGI. The germline V and J ends were trimmed by 6 bases and 4 bases, with 18 bases remaining between them. The CDR3 DNA reads as TGTGCCAGCAGCCCCGAGCGGCAGGGAGGCTATGGCTACACCTTC. It specifies CASSPERQGGYGYTF.

This sequence joins TRBV4-1 and TRBJ1-2; D is perhaps TRBD1 (5 bases). The germline gives CDR1 MGHRA, CDR2 YSYEKL. The CDR3 consists of 15 residues. V was shortened by 0 bases and J by 8 bases, with 16 bases between the two germline ends. The CDR3 spells CASSQDLTGSRGYTF. Written as DNA, the CDR3 is TGCGCCAGCAGCCAAGATCTAACAGGATCGAGAGGCTACACCTTC.

V and J are TRBV7-9 and TRBJ1-2; D unresolved. The CDR3 loop spans 13 amino acids. Looked up from germline, CDR1 is SEHNR and CDR2 is FQNEAQ (reference sequence). V was clipped by 8 bases and J by 8 bases, with 18 bases between them. The CDR3 loop reads CASVREGLAGYTF. DNA for the CDR3: TGTGCCAGCGTCCGAGAGGGTCTTGCGGGCTACACCTTC.

The J gene is TRBJ2-7, the V gene TRBV4-1; no reliable D call. V was shortened by 0 bases and J by 7 bases, with 10 bases between the two germline ends. The CDR3 loop spans 13 amino acids. CDR1 and CDR2 (germline): MGHRA, YSYEKL. The CDR3 DNA sequence: TGCGCCAGCAGCCAAGATCCCTCTACGGAGCAGTACTTC. This encodes CASSQDPSTEQYF.

This chain links TRBV29-1 with TRBJ1-1, with D tentatively TRBD1 (5 bases). Trimming took 4 bases from V and 10 from J, leaving 13 bases between them. The CDR3 is made up of 11 amino acids. Germline CDR1 SQVTM, CDR2 ANQGSEA. CDR3 sequence reads: CSVGARAAAFF. In DNA, the CDR3 is TGCAGCGTTGGAGCCAGGGCGGCAGCTTTCTTT.

V is TRBV29-1 and J is TRBJ2-2; 7 nucleotides agree with TRBD1. The CDR3 covers 14 residues. Germline trimming cut 4 bases from V and 1 base from J; bases unmatched to any gene: 3. Germline assignment: CDR1 SQVTM and CDR2 ANQGSEA. This chain's CDR3 is CSVADRMNTGELFF. CDR3 sequence (DNA): TGCAGCGTTGCGGACAGGATGAACACCGGGGAGCTGTTTTTT.

The rearrangement joins TRBV27 to TRBJ2-1; TRBD2 agrees at 8 bases. CDR3 length: 16 residues. J was trimmed by 4 bases and V by 4 bases; bases with no gene match: 9. Germline-derived CDR1 and CDR2 are MNHEY and SMNVEV (reference sequence). The CDR3 is CASSSVAGIKYNEQFF. The CDR3 coding sequence is TGTGCCAGCAGTTCCGTAGCGGGGATAAAATACAATGAGCAGTTCTTC.

This clone was seen more than once but under ten times. The rearrangement links TRBV7-9 to TRBJ2-5; 7 bases are a match to TRBD1. The CDR3 totals 12 residues. V lost 11 bases to trimming and J lost 5 bases; unmatched junction nucleotides: 8. Per the germline V gene, CDR1 is SEHNR and CDR2 is FQNEAQ (reference sequence). CDR3 bases: TGTGCCGGGGGACAGAACTTGGAGACCCAGTACTTC. Translated: CAGGQNLETQYF.

The chain carries TRBV2 and TRBJ2-1, with D perhaps matching TRBD2 (6 bases). CDR3 size: 12 residues. Trimming removed 4 bases from V and 8 bases from J, with 9 bases in between. CDR1 and CDR2 from the germline V gene are SNHLY and FYNNEI. The CDR3 DNA follows: TGTGCCAGCAGTGCTGGGGGGTATGAGCAGTTCTTC. As protein: CASSAGGYEQFF.

V is TRBV2 and J is TRBJ1-1, with 7 bases that match TRBD1. CDR3 length: 14 amino acids. Germline V lookup: CDR1 SNHLY, CDR2 FYNNEI. V dropped 3 bases and J dropped 3; count of bases not matched to a gene: 4. In DNA form, the CDR3 reads TGTGCCAGCAGTGAGGAGACAGGGCACACTGAAGCTTTCTTT. It yields the protein CASSEETGHTEAFF.

The V and J genes are TRBV28 and TRBJ2-1; tentative D call: TRBD1 (6 bases). Trimming left V 6 bases short and J 2 bases short, with 11 bases between. There are 14 residues in the CDR3. The germline V gene has CDR1 MDHEN and CDR2 SYDVKM. CDR3 DNA: TGTGCCAGCAGGGGCGCAGGGGCCTACAATGAGCAGTTCTTC. It specifies CASRGAGAYNEQFF.

The chain has TRBV6-5 and TRBJ2-3, with TRBD1 matching 8 bases. The germline CDR1 and CDR2 sequences are MNHEY and SVGAGI. The CDR3 length is 15 residues. Losses at the gene ends were 0 bases for V and 4 bases for J; bases not matched to a gene: 3. CDR3: CASSYSRTGSDTQYF. The CDR3 nucleotides are TGTGCCAGCAGTTACTCAAGGACAGGGTCAGATACGCAGTATTTT.

This chain joins TRBV5-1 and TRBJ2-3; maybe TRBD2 (5 bases). The CDR3 contains 14 residues. Germline-derived CDR1 and CDR2 are SGHRS and YFSETQ. V lost 4 bases, J lost 3 bases, and 12 bases lay in between. CDR3: CASSPAPGTDTQYF. CDR3 bases: TGCGCCAGCAGCCCTGCCCCGGGGACAGATACGCAGTATTTT.

J is TRBJ1-2 and V is TRBV10-1; 8 positions agree with TRBD1. The germline gives CDR1 WNHNN, CDR2 SYGVQD (reference sequence). V gave up 6 bases and J gave up 6 bases; unmatched junction bases: 6. The CDR3 runs 13 residues. The CDR3 coding sequence is TGCGCCAGCAGCGTGGACAGGGCTCATGGCTACACCTTC. It codes for CASSVDRAHGYTF.

This sequence joins TRBV6-5 and TRBJ2-1; D call uncertain. There are 15 residues in the CDR3. The V gene lost 5 bases and the J gene lost 4 bases, with 15 bases spanning the gap. Germline CDR1 reads MNHEY; CDR2 reads SVGAGI. The CDR3 DNA follows: TGTGCCAGCAGTCCCTCTTTGGGCCAGTACAATGAGCAGTTCTTC. This translates into CASSPSLGQYNEQFF.

The chain has TRBV7-3 and TRBJ2-5; TRBD1 might be the D (5 bases). Trimming pared 1 base from V and 2 bases from J, leaving 5 bases between. Per the germline V gene, CDR1 is SGHTA and CDR2 is FQGTGA. The CDR3 runs 13 residues. The CDR3 here is CASSLRQQETQYF. DNA for the CDR3: TGTGCCAGCAGCTTAAGACAGCAAGAGACCCAGTACTTC.

This chain links TRBV29-1 with TRBJ1-4; D is unresolved. Germline assignment: CDR1 SQVTM and CDR2 ANQGSEA. Trimming took 2 bases from V and 5 from J, leaving 6 bases between them. The CDR3 has 12 residues. The CDR3 region is CSVERLNEKLFF. Here the CDR3 DNA reads TGCAGCGTTGAAAGACTGAATGAAAAACTGTTTTTT.

J is TRBJ2-7 and V is TRBV4-1, with TRBD1 matching 7 bases. Germline trimming cut 1 base from V and 2 bases from J; bases unmatched to any gene: 8. CDR1 is MGHRA, CDR2 YSYEKL, per germline. The CDR3 sequence is 16 residues long. The CDR3 DNA reads as TGCGCCAGCAGCCAAGTTATCAGGGGGTCCCCCTACGAGCAGTACTTC. Translation: CASSQVIRGSPYEQYF.

The chain uses TRBV27 and TRBJ1-2, with D possibly matching TRBD1 (5 bases). The CDR3 is made up of 15 amino acids. V was clipped by 1 base and J by 5 bases, with 14 bases between them. CDR1 and CDR2 from the germline V gene are MNHEY and SMNVEV (reference sequence). DNA for the CDR3: TGTGCCAGCAGTTTATATGGGGCGTCCCGGTATGGCTACACCTTC. It yields the protein CASSLYGASRYGYTF.

The CDR3 coding sequence is TGTGCCAGCAGCCCACGGACTAGCGGGAGTTTAGATACGCAGTATTTT. This sequence encodes CASSPRTSGSLDTQYF. This sequence joins TRBV7-2 and TRBJ2-3; 13 nucleotides line up with TRBD2. Germline CDR1 SGHTA, CDR2 FQGNSA. The V and J ends lost 5 bases and 5 bases, in that order; junction bases with no gene match: 7. The length of the CDR3 is 16 residues.

This clone appeared a few times. The gene calls are TRBV4-2 and TRBJ2-7; a weak D match, TRBD2 (5 bases). V shed 0 bases and J shed 10 bases, with 7 bases lying between them. This CDR3 has 11 residues. Germline lookup yields CDR1 LGHNA and CDR2 YNFKEQ. In DNA form, the CDR3 reads TGTGCCAGCAGCCAAGAACTAGTTCAGTACTTC. This sequence encodes CASSQELVQYF.

The chain employs TRBV12-5 and TRBJ2-1, with 9 bases lining up with TRBD2. Trimming took 0 bases from V and 5 from J; bases not matched to a gene: 8. From germline, CDR1 is LGHNT and CDR2 FRNRAP. The CDR3 spans 17 residues. CDR3 loop: CASGLVRVAGVNNEQFF. Written as DNA, the CDR3 is TGTGCTAGTGGTTTGGTAAGGGTAGCGGGAGTAAACAATGAGCAGTTCTTC.

The gene calls are TRBV9 and TRBJ1-1; D is possibly TRBD1 (5 bases). The ends were cut back, 3 bases at V and 1 base at J, with 16 bases in the middle. The germline gives CDR1 SGDLS, CDR2 YYNGEE. The CDR3 length is 16 residues. CDR3: CASSAEWGGENTEAFF. CDR3 in DNA: TGTGCCAGCAGCGCCGAATGGGGCGGAGAGAACACTGAAGCTTTCTTT.